Listed below are T cell receptor beta chains from one sample, sequenced in a study of blood T cell repertoires in COVID-19. The method was immunoSEQ multiplex PCR; TCRdb's version includes in-frame clones alone and lacks a portion of them. This sample carries 60,000 to 80,000 clones, roughly nine tenths of them seen once, and the ten largest clones take 18%. Sequenced sample: peripheral blood. The receptors were gathered from a woman aged 55-69 years with COVID-19, enrolled during active disease. The CDR3 runs from the conserved cysteine through the conserved F or W. Each record gives: clone size, V gene, D gene, J gene, CDR3 DNA, CDR3 protein. D genes are given only for firm matches. Size is stated for part of the rows, as once, few or many counts, or as a class when the clone is expanded.

>.|TRBV24-1|TRBD1|TRBJ2-7
TGTGCCACCAGTGATTCCGGGACAGGGCGCTACGAGCAGTACTTC
CATSDSGTGRYEQYF
>.|TRBV2|.|TRBJ2-3
TGTGCCAGCACCTCCTGGAGCCAGAGGGATACGCAGTATTTT
CASTSWSQRDTQYF
>.|TRBV4-3|.|TRBJ2-2
TGCGCCAGCAGCCAAGATCCCCTACCCGCCGGGGAGCTGTTTTTT
CASSQDPLPAGELFF
>.|TRBV4-3|.|TRBJ2-7
TGCGCCAGCAGCCAAGATGAACACAGGGTGGGGTACGAGCAGTACTTC
CASSQDEHRVGYEQYF
>.|TRBV13|.|TRBJ1-1
TGTGCCAGCAGCTTCGGGGGGCCAGACACTGAAGCTTTCTTT
CASSFGGPDTEAFF
>.|TRBV30|.|TRBJ1-1
TGTGCCTGGAGTGCACAGGGACGGACTGAAGCTTTCTTT
CAWSAQGRTEAFF
>once|TRBV27|TRBD2|TRBJ2-7
TGTGCCAGCAGTTCAGCGGGAGGGTACGAGCAGTACTTC
CASSSAGGYEQYF
>.|TRBV23-1|.|TRBJ2-5
TGCGCCAGCAGTCAGTACAGCAAAGAGACCCAGTACTTC
CASSQYSKETQYF
>.|TRBV24-1|.|TRBJ2-1
TGTGCCACCGGGCTCTACAATGAGCAGTTCTTC
CATGLYNEQFF
>.|TRBV5-6|TRBD1|TRBJ1-6
TGTGCCAGCTTCTTGACCGGGACAGGGGGTAATTCACCCCTCCACTTT
CASFLTGTGGNSPLHF
>.|TRBV7-9|TRBD1|TRBJ1-1
TGTGCCAGCAGCCCAGAGACAGGGGGAAAGACTGAAGCTTTCTTT
CASSPETGGKTEAFF
>once|TRBV4-3|.|TRBJ2-5
TGCGCCAGCAGCCAAGATTCCCCCATCCTAGCGCCCCAAGAGACCCAGTACTTC
CASSQDSPILAPQETQYF
>few|TRBV10-1|TRBD2|TRBJ2-6
TGCGCCAGCAGTGAGGGACTAGCGGGAGTTGGGGCCAACGTCCTGACTTTC
CASSEGLAGVGANVLTF
>once|TRBV6-5|.|TRBJ2-7
TGTGCCAGCAGCCCGCCGGGCGAGCAGTACTTC
CASSPPGEQYF
>.|TRBV27|TRBD2|TRBJ2-3
TGTGCCAGCAGTCCCCTCGCCCCTAGCGGGAGAGTTAATACGCAGTATTTT
CASSPLAPSGRVNTQYF
>.|TRBV27|TRBD2|TRBJ2-5
TGTGCCAGCAGTTTAGTACTAGCGGGAGCACCGATCTTAGAGACCCAGTACTTC
CASSLVLAGAPILETQYF
>.|TRBV11-3|TRBD2|TRBJ2-2
TGTGCCAGCAGCCGGACTAGCGCGAACACCGGGGAGCTGTTTTTT
CASSRTSANTGELFF
>few|TRBV27|TRBD2|TRBJ2-7
TGTGCCAGCAAACGTAGCGGGAACTACGAGCAGTACTTC
CASKRSGNYEQYF
>once|TRBV11-2|TRBD2|TRBJ2-1
TGTGCCAGCAGCGTGGGACTAGGCCCCAATGAGCAGTTCTTC
CASSVGLGPNEQFF
>.|TRBV2|TRBD2|TRBJ2-1
TGTGCCAGCAGCGAAACCTTAGCGGGGGCGAGCTCCTACAATGAGCAGTTCTTC
CASSETLAGASSYNEQFF
>.|TRBV30|TRBD2|TRBJ2-1
TGTGCCGACCGACTAGCGGGAGTACGTGAGCAGTTCTTC
CADRLAGVREQFF
>.|TRBV11-2|.|TRBJ2-7
TGTGCCAGCAGCTTAGCCCTCCTCTACGAGCAGTACTTC
CASSLALLYEQYF
>.|TRBV2|TRBD2|TRBJ2-7
TGTGCCAGCAGTGAGGGGAGGGTAGTTCCCTACGAGCAGTACTTC
CASSEGRVVPYEQYF
>.|TRBV28|.|TRBJ2-3
TGTGCCAGCGAAAGGAGGGCGGCTCCTGATACGCAGTATTTT
CASERRAAPDTQYF
>.|TRBV7-2|.|TRBJ2-3
TGTGCCAGCAGCTGGCGGTACACAGATACGCAGTATTTT
CASSWRYTDTQYF
>.|TRBV2|TRBD2|TRBJ2-1
TGTGCCAGCAGTGCAAAGCGGGAGGCCACCTCCTACAATGAGCAGTTCTTC
CASSAKREATSYNEQFF
>.|TRBV6-5|.|TRBJ1-1
TGTGCCAGCAGTTACTCGAGAGGTACGAACACTGAAGCTTTCTTT
CASSYSRGTNTEAFF
>once|TRBV7-3|TRBD2|TRBJ2-1
TGTGCCAGCAGCCTAGCGGGAGGTCACAATGAGCAGTTCTTC
CASSLAGGHNEQFF
>.|TRBV9|.|TRBJ1-6
TGTGCCAGCAGCGGAGAGGGATATTCACCCCTCCACTTT
CASSGEGYSPLHF
>.|TRBV6-5|.|TRBJ1-6
TGTGCCAGTGGAGGGAGGGGGACCTCTAATTCACCCCTCCACTTT
CASGGRGTSNSPLHF
>once|TRBV7-9|TRBD2|TRBJ2-3
TGTGCCAGCAGCGATTGGACTAGCGTCCTCACAGATACGCAGTATTTT
CASSDWTSVLTDTQYF
>.|TRBV5-1|.|TRBJ1-2
TGCGCCAGCAGCCCCTGGACAGCGAATTATGGCTACACCTTC
CASSPWTANYGYTF
>.|TRBV7-7|.|TRBJ2-1
TGTGCTAGCAGCCCCACCTCCCAGCGGCCTAATGAGCAGTTCTTC
CASSPTSQRPNEQFF
>.|TRBV19|TRBD1|TRBJ1-2
TGTGCCAGTAGTATCGCGACAGGGGGCGCAGGCTATGGCTACACCTTC
CASSIATGGAGYGYTF
>.|TRBV6-5|TRBD1|TRBJ2-1
TGTGCCAGCAGTTCGCGCTCCGGGACAGGGGTAGATGAGCAGTTCTTC
CASSSRSGTGVDEQFF
>.|TRBV4-1|.|TRBJ1-2
TGCGCCAGCAGCCAAGGGACAGTCTATGGCTACACCTTC
CASSQGTVYGYTF
>.|TRBV5-1|.|TRBJ2-5
TGCGCCAGCAGCTTAGCGCTGAGCCAAGAGACCCAGTACTTC
CASSLALSQETQYF
>.|TRBV11-3|.|TRBJ1-2
TGTGCCAGCAGCTTAGATACCCAGTGGTATGGCTACACCTTC
CASSLDTQWYGYTF
>.|TRBV19|TRBD1|TRBJ2-2
TGTGCCAGTAGTACCGGACAGGGGGCGGCTACCGGGGAGCTGTTTTTT
CASSTGQGAATGELFF
>.|TRBV11-3|TRBD2|TRBJ2-1
TGTGCCAGCAGCTTAGTCCGACTAGCGGGAGGGGCGGGGGATGAGCAGTTCTTC
CASSLVRLAGGAGDEQFF
>once|TRBV24-1|TRBD2|TRBJ2-5
TGTGCCACCTCTAGCGGGAGGGCCCTCGACCAAGAGACCCAGTACTTC
CATSSGRALDQETQYF
>.|TRBV19|.|TRBJ1-5
TGTGCCAGTAGTATAGTTAGCTACAATCAGCCCCAGCATTTT
CASSIVSYNQPQHF
>.|TRBV6-2/TRBV6-3|.|TRBJ2-7
TGTGCCAGCAGTCTGACTCGGACTTCCTACGAGCAGTACTTC
CASSLTRTSYEQYF
>.|TRBV6-2/TRBV6-3|TRBD2|TRBJ2-3
TGTGCCAGCAGCCCGGGGCTAGCGGCCTCAGATACGCAGTATTTT
CASSPGLAASDTQYF
>few|TRBV19|TRBD1|TRBJ1-2
TGTGCCAGTAGTATCGGGAGGGGGCTCGTGTCTTGGGGCTACACCTTC
CASSIGRGLVSWGYTF
>once|TRBV5-1|TRBD2|TRBJ2-1
TGCGCCAGCAGTAGCGGGTACGCCGATGAGCAGTTCTTC
CASSSGYADEQFF
>.|TRBV4-1|TRBD2|TRBJ2-1
TGCGCCAGCAGCCAACGCCCAAACCAAGGACTAGCTGTGTATGAGCAGTTCTTC
CASSQRPNQGLAVYEQFF
>.|TRBV7-8|.|TRBJ1-5
TGTGCCAGCAGCTTATTTTCAGGGAGGGATCAGCCCCAGCATTTT
CASSLFSGRDQPQHF
>.|TRBV29-1|.|TRBJ1-2
TGCAGCGTTGGACAGAGCCATCTCTATGGCTACACCTTC
CSVGQSHLYGYTF
>.|TRBV4-2|TRBD2|TRBJ2-1
TGTGCCAGCAAGACTAGCGGTTACAATGAGCAGTTCTTC
CASKTSGYNEQFF
>once|TRBV7-8|.|TRBJ2-1
TGTGCCAGCAGCTTAGATTCCAGCGGAGAGTACAATGAGCAGTTCTTC
CASSLDSSGEYNEQFF
>.|TRBV6-2/TRBV6-3|.|TRBJ1-5
TGTGCCAGCAGTTTTACAGAGATCAATCAGCCCCAGCATTTT
CASSFTEINQPQHF
>.|TRBV7-2|.|TRBJ2-3
TGTGCCAGCAGCCCAGTGGGCCTTAGTGCAGATACGCAGTATTTT
CASSPVGLSADTQYF
>.|TRBV30|.|TRBJ1-5
TGTGCCTGGAGTCTACTCGGACGGGGTAATCAGCCCCAGCATTTT
CAWSLLGRGNQPQHF
>.|TRBV4-2|.|TRBJ1-3
TGTGCCAGCAGCCAACCTGACAGTTGGGGTGGAAACACCATATATTTT
CASSQPDSWGGNTIYF
>.|TRBV30|.|TRBJ1-6
TGTGCCTGGAGTGTACAGTCTAATTCACCCCTCCACTTT
CAWSVQSNSPLHF
>.|TRBV14|TRBD1|TRBJ1-4
TGTGCCAGCAGCCATTTCGACAGGGTAGGCGAAAAACTGTTTTTT
CASSHFDRVGEKLFF
>.|TRBV15|TRBD2|TRBJ2-7
TGTGCCACCAGCCGTCTCACGGGAGGGTATTACGAGCAGTACTTC
CATSRLTGGYYEQYF
>.|TRBV19|TRBD1|TRBJ1-3
TGTGCCAGTAGTATCGCGACAGGGACTGGAAACACCATATATTTT
CASSIATGTGNTIYF